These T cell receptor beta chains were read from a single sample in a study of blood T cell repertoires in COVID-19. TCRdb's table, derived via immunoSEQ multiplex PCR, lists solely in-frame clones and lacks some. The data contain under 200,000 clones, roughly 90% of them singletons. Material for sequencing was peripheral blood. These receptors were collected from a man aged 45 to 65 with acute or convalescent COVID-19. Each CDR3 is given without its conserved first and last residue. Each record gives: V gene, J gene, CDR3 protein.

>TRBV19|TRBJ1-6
ASSKGQGYNSPLH
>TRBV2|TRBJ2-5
ASVGQGRETQY
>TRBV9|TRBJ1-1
ASSARGPNTEAF
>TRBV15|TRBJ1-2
ATSRDLAGTALDNYGYT
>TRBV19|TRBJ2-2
ASSIVAGELF
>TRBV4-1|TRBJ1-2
ASSRAPTETNYGYT
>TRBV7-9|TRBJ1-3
ASAREAIGNTIY
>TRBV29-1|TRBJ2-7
SVEQGIGEQY
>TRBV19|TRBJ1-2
ASSTQGHPNYGYT
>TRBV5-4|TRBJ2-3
ASSPTSGGGKDTQY
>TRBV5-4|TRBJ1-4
ASSWDRDEKLF
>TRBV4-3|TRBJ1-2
ASSQDLAGISGYT
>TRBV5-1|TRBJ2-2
ASSLTRRQYTGELF
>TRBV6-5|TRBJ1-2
ASRPQGALGYT
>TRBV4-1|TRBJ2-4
ASSHRGWPKNIQY
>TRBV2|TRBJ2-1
ANRDRGRNEQF
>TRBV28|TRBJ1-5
ASSLFLDSPTNQPQH
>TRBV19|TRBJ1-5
ASSRGSSGNQPQH
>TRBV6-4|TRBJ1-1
ASSDSAGGSTEAF
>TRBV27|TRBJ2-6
ASSGSSGANVLT